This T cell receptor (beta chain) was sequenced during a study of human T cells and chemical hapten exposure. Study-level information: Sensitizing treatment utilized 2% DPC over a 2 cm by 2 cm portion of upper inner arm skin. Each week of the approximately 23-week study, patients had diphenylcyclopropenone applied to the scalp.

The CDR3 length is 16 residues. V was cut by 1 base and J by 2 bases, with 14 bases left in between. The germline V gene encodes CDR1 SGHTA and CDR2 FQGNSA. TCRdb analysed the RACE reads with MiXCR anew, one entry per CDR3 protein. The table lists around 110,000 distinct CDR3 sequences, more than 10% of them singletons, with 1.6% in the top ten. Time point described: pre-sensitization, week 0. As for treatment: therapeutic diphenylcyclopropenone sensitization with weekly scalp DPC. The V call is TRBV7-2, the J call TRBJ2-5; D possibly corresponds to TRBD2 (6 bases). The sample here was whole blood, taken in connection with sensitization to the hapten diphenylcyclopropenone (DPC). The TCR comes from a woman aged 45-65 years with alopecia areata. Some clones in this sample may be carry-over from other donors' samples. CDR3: CASSLGVVSGQETQYF. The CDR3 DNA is TGTGCCAGCAGCTTAGGCGTCGTTAGCGGACAAGAGACCCAGTACTTC.